Only a few counts were recorded for the clone carrying this TCR beta chain. Preparation of the TCRbeta library involved a method that used unique molecular identifiers. MiXCR, run by TCRdb on the PCR reads, gives a single entry per CDR3 protein. The sample carries 600,000 to 700,000 distinct CDR3 sequences, approximately 15% recorded once. The sample is drawn from a study of T-cell reconstitution after alpha-beta-depleted transplantation in children. Germline V gives CDR1 SEHNR, CDR2 FQNEAQ (reference sequence). V was clipped by 5 bases and J by 5 bases, with 15 bases between them. The CDR3 is made up of 14 amino acids.

The starting material was PBMCs from the stem cell graft donor, obtained from the stem cell graft. This chain uses TRBV7-9 with TRBJ2-5; D unclear. The sequence was collected from a human donor who donated a stem cell graft to a child with acute myeloid leukemia. The CDR3, as DNA: TGTGCCAGCAGCAGTGATAGTTTGGGGGAGACCCAGTACTTC. Translation gives CASSSDSLGETQYF.